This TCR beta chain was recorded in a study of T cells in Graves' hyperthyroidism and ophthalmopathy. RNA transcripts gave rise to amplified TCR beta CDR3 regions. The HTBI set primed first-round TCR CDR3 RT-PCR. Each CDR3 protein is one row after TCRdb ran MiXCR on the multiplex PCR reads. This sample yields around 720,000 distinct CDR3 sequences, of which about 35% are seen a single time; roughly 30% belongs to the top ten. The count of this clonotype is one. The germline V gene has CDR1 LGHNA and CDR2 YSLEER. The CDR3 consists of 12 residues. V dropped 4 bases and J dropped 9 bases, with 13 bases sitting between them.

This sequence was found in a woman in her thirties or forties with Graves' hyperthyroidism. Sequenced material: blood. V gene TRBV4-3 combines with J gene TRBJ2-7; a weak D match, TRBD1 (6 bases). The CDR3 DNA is TGCGCCAGCAGCCCTACAGGGTTCGTGCAGTACTTC. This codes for CASSPTGFVQYF.